What follows describes a single T cell receptor beta chain. Its antigen is unknown. J gave up 8 bases and V 2 bases, and 15 bases lay outside the gene matches. The CDR3 length is 16 residues. The V gene's germline CDR1 is SGHRS and CDR2 YFSETQ. This specimen belongs to a study of T cell responses to AZD1222 COVID-19 vaccine. Assay: immunoSEQ multiplex PCR; the TCRdb copy retains only in-frame clones and omits some. The sample has about 130,000 clones; about 93% are singletons. Overall study results and limits: The donor group comprised mostly white British people and more females; the analysis possibly underestimated clonal diversity. Baseline serostatus was positive in only six AZD1222 recipients. Nearly half of spike-specific TCRs reportedly go after variant regions that carry no mutations. All repertoire sampling was performed exclusively after the peak T cell response.

The TCR originated in an adult in good health. Here the sequenced sample was peripheral blood, taken on day 0 of AZD1222 vaccination. The V gene is TRBV5-1, the J gene TRBJ1-2, with TRBD1 matching 7 bases. The CDR3 loop is CASSLPPRGPPSGYTF. DNA of the CDR3: TGCGCCAGCAGCTTACCCCCTAGGGGGCCGCCGTCGGGCTACACCTTC.